This TCR beta chain originates from a study of CD8 T cell repertoires and HIV-1 epitope variants. The data were produced by immunoSEQ multiplex PCR, yet TCRdb's version contains in-frame clones alone and is incomplete. The profile shows several thousand clones, approximately 60% of them singletons. As to this clone: As yet, its antigen is unknown.

The CDR3 consists of 16 residues. Sequenced: cultured CD8+ T cells derived from PBMCs. V and J are TRBV21-1 and TRBJ1-5. TRBV21-1 is assigned pseudogene status. The receptor was isolated from a male donor with HIV. CDR3 coding DNA: TGTGCCAGCAGGCGATGCATACATTGGCATCATCAGCCCCAGCATTTT. Translated: CASRRCIHWHHQPQHF.